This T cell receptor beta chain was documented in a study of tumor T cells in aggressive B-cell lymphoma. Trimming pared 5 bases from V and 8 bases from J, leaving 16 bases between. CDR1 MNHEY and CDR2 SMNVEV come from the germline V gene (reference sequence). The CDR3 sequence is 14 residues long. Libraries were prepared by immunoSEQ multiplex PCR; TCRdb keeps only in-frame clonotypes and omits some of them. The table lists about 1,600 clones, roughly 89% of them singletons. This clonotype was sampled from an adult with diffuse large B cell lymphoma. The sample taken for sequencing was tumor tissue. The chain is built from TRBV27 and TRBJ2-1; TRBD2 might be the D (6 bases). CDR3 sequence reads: CASSPLGSSDEQFF. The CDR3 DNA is TGTGCCAGCAGTCCCCTCGGGAGCTCCGATGAGCAGTTCTTC.